This TCR beta chain originates from a study of cytomegalovirus exposure and HLA in healthy donors (dated 2017 in TCRdb). Some background on the complete study: In an earlier analysis of roughly 500 of the donors, 276 Gb of sequence data and 100 million or so unique TCR beta sequences from about 190 million T cells were reported. An early release covering around 630 HLA-typed donors comprised 250 to 350 gigabases of sequencing data and around 80 million unique TCR sequences. Of the roughly 390 genotyped donors, roughly 85% fell in the genetic ancestry cluster associated with self-reported Caucasian donors. The study aimed to test whether cataloging public T cell receptors could reveal signatures of past pathogen exposure. The study used immunosequencing to profile the T cell repertoires of several hundred subjects and linked those repertoires to cytomegalovirus serostatus. Along with the approximately 700-subject first cohort, a separate validation cohort of roughly 110 different subjects was used. To predict cytomegalovirus infection status, the study brought together high-throughput TCR immunosequencing, statistical association of individual TCRs with disease status, and machine learning. To study patterns of TCR occurrence, a later analysis re-analyzed previously published TCR beta repertoires from around 660 donors and added high-resolution HLA genotyping. The later analysis used no new phenotypic data to find candidate immune exposures, relying instead on TCR beta sequences and their occurrence across donors. To decide whether each TCR beta V gene segment behaved as functional or pseudogenic, an earlier analysis of some 570 of the donors relied on high-throughput TCR beta sequencing. Donor age, sex, ethnicity and CMV serostatus were collected together with the repertoire data. Genome-wide SNP genotypes for about 55% of the roughly 670 donors were used in a later genetic analysis, which treated that subset as a discovery cohort. Every discovery cohort repertoire had been produced on one sequencing platform. Class I and class II HLA loci were covered by the typing at four-digit resolution. Typing coverage varied by locus: about 629-640 donors for A, B, C, DRB1 and DQB1; roughly 500 for DQA1; approximately 610 for DPA1; roughly 470 for DPB1. Five DR-DQ haplotypes were treated as single units for association and clustering because of strong linkage in the cohort. On average, around 240,000 unique TCR beta nucleotide sequences were sequenced per donor among 398 genotyped donors of the cohort, with 15% to 20% of those sequences being non-productive.

The cohort consisted of some 670 healthy bone marrow donors. At the time of sampling, all cohort members were nominally healthy, though unrecorded immune exposures were likely present. The donor tested CMV seropositive and was one of the 289 seropositive cohort members. Each donor provided a peripheral blood sample, and peripheral blood mononuclear cells were used for TCR beta sequencing. The Qiagen DNeasy Blood Extraction Kit was used to extract genomic DNA from the blood cell samples. The CDR3, cysteine through phenylalanine, is 13 amino acids long. Of the read, only the CDR3 DNA is kept; its 39 bases are in frame from base 1. CDR1 and CDR2, looked up from the germline V gene, are MNHNS and SASEGT. V is trimmed back by 10 bases and J by 0 bases, and the junction contains 5 bases that no gene match accounts for. Broad study findings and their caveats: In the study, around 150 TCR beta chains were listed as associated with cytomegalovirus. According to a later analysis, most CMV-associated TCR beta chains appeared to be HLA-restricted, and the HLA associations seemed to be driven largely by CMV exposure. A later analysis associated about 18,000 TCR beta sequences with specific HLA alleles at a false discovery rate of 0.05. In this cohort, only TCR beta chains were sequenced, and detectable features were limited by the absence of alpha or paired-chain data. Compared with the 666-donor mean, donors in an Asian-associated ancestry cluster had fewer N-insertions in productive TCRs, according to a later genetic analysis. The earlier analysis of 587 of the donors excluded over 15 rarely observed V segments, including chromosome 9 orphons, because counts were too low. An earlier analysis of several hundred of the donors showed that most TCR beta V segments appeared in productive rearrangements either about 87% or about 30% of the time, which broadly matched IMGT annotations. A cluster of highly shared sequence variants was judged likely to represent a technical artifact of the sequencing pipeline. V-gene and J-gene trimming of TCR beta chains was associated with a missense DCLRE1C variant in a later genetic analysis, and the association was replicated in an independent cohort. Correlated functional status among segregating V segments might reflect linkage disequilibrium, but an unknown experimental factor could not be ruled out. The authors suggested that the approach could potentially be generalized to other disease states and immunological phenotypes. In a later analysis, HLA-associated TCR beta chains showed more clonal expansion and lower generation probabilities than non-associated chains that were equally common. Several of the top co-occurrence clusters appeared to be linked to parvovirus B19, influenza, CMV and Epstein-Barr virus, according to a later analysis. When HLA alleles, especially DR and DQ, strongly co-occurred, TCR associations were difficult to assign to individual alleles. Sequencing depth was assumed to be roughly uniform across donors in the presence/absence analyses, though that assumption may not hold. Cytomegalovirus status was reported to be diagnosed by the classifier with high specificity and sensitivity in both the original and validation cohorts. Across donors, most TCR sequences were observed very rarely, whereas some public TCRs were present in many individuals. Three of the identified cytomegalovirus-associated TCR beta chains were confirmed in vitro to be specific for cytomegalovirus antigens. For the cohort, immune exposure information was limited to CMV serostatus. Because HLA typing was missing for some donors at each locus, association tests included only the typed subset. In a later analysis, the rate of TCR association differed among HLA loci, with DRB1 alleles having the most associated TCRs and HLA-C alleles having the fewest. The 87-base-pair reads could not distinguish some IMGT-functional V segments, including TRBV6-2 and TRBV6-3, so those segments were excluded. A further reported finding was that TCR beta sequences accurately predicted the HLA-A and HLA-B alleles for most subjects in the first cohort.

A word on this clone: Its binding antigen is unknown. Per-nucleotide qualities are absent, and no much larger clonotype sits a single base away.

Receptor libraries were prepared by the immunoSEQ multiplex PCR assay. For the multiplex PCR, a mixture combining 60 forward primers for TCR Vbeta segments and 13 reverse primers for TCR Jbeta segments was used. The CDR3 region of rearranged TCR beta genes was amplified from genomic DNA with a multiplex PCR assay. Amplified TCR beta libraries were sequenced as 87-base-pair reads on the Illumina HiSeq System. As for the authors' bioinformatics: Across the 600 to 700 repertoires, a later analysis counted about 81 million unique TCR beta chains, roughly 11 million of which were shared by at least two donors. Raw reads were error-corrected and collapsed into unique sequences by a nearest-neighbor algorithm in which closely related sequences were merged to remove PCR and sequencing errors. To assign V, D and J gene segments, CDR3 sequences were aligned to IMGT reference sequences. For a sequence to be retained, at least a six-nucleotide match to both a V gene segment and a J gene segment was required. Rearrangements were classified as productive when the CDR3 lacked stop codons and remained in frame with V and J, and all other rearrangements were classified as non-productive. Following IMGT convention, CDR3 was defined as the stretch from the second conserved V-encoded cysteine up to the conserved J-encoded phenylalanine. In an earlier analysis of approximately 500 of the donors, sequences lacking an unambiguous match to a single V gene segment were excluded. In an earlier analysis of roughly 500 of the donors, V segments were called functional above 56.7% productive rearrangements and were called segregating when the between-donor standard deviation exceeded 5%. A statistical classification framework was developed to diagnose cytomegalovirus status using the catalog of TCR beta chain sequences. In a later analysis, V and J genes were assigned by comparing TCR nucleotide sequences against IMGT/GENE-DB human TR gene sequences. A later analysis assigned CDR3 sequences and most-parsimonious VDJ recombination scenarios with the TCRdist pipeline. In a later analysis, every TCR beta chain was defined by the combination of its CDR3 amino acid sequence and its V-gene family, and reads without a unique V-gene family were dropped. In a later analysis, around 650 highly shared, low-generation-probability nucleotide sequences were removed to address suspected cross-contamination and a sequencing artifact. For each public chain, a later analysis derived a clonal expansion index from normalized ranks of inferred template counts within each repertoire. In a later analysis, generation probabilities were computed using a VDJ recombination model fitted to out-of-frame rearrangements, and the results were checked against IGoR. In a later analysis, TCR-TCR, TCR-HLA and TCR-CMV co-occurrence was scored with hypergeometric tests, and a repertoire-size bias correction was applied to TCR pairs. False discovery rates were estimated in a later analysis by permuting HLA or CMV assignments 20 times. In a later analysis, co-occurring TCRs were grouped using DBSCAN, and TCRdist sequence similarity was added for clustering within HLA-allele-positive subsets. For co-occurrence clustering, repertoires with fewer than 30,000 or more than 120,000 public chains were excluded, along with a handful of repertoires with anomalous nucleotide sharing. In TCRdb, the immuneACCESS table is reduced to in-frame sequences with V and J assigned. These tables do not hold every clone; where another copy was compared, an unresolved V gene accounts for under half, and the others remain unexplained. That table furnishes V, J and clone size, whereas the DNA furnished D and trimming. The sample profile shows some 100,000 clones; about 75% of them were found once. Less than 15% of the sample goes to the ten largest clones.

Input material: PBMCs. This chain joins TRBV6-1 to TRBJ1-2, with TRBD1 matching 7 junction bases. The clonotype originates from a male donor in good health and CMV-seropositive. The CDR3 corresponds to CAITGATNYGYTF. The nucleotides read TGTGCCATTACAGGGGCAACTAACTATGGCTACACCTTC.